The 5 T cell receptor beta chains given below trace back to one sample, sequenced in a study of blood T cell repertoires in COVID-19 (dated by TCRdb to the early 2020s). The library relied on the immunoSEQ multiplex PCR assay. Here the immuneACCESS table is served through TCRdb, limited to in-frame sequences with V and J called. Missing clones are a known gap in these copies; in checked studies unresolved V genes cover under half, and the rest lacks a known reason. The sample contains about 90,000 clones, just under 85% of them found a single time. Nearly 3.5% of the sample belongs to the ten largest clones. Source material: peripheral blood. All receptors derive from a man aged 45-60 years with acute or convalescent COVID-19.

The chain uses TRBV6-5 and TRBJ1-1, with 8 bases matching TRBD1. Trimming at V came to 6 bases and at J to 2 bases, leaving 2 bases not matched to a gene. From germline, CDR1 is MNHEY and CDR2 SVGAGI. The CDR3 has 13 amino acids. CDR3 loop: CASRGQVNTEAFF. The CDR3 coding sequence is TGTGCCAGCAGGGGACAGGTTAACACTGAAGCTTTCTTT.

The CDR3 coding sequence is TGCGCCAGCAGTGACCTAATGCCGGGACTAGCGGACCGGAGCTCCTACAATGAGCAGTTCTTC. It translates to CASSDLMPGLADRSSYNEQFF. This chain joins TRBV10-1 and TRBJ2-1; 11 bases map to TRBD2. Germline lookup yields CDR1 WNHNN and CDR2 SYGVQD (reference sequence). V lost 3 bases, J lost 0 bases, and 16 bases stayed unmatched. The CDR3 runs 21 residues.

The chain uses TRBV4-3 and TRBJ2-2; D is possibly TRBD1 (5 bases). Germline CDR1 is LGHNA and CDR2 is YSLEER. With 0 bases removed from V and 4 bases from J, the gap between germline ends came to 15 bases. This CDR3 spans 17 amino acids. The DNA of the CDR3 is TGCGCCAGCAGCCAAGAAGTGGCGCCAGGGTCCACCGGGGAGCTGTTTTTT. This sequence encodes CASSQEVAPGSTGELFF.

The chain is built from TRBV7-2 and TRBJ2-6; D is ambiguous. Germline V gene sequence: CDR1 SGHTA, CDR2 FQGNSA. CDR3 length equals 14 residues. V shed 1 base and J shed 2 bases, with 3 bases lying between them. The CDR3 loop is CASSLDTGANVLTF. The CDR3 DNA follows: TGTGCCAGCAGCTTAGATACTGGGGCCAACGTCCTGACTTTC.

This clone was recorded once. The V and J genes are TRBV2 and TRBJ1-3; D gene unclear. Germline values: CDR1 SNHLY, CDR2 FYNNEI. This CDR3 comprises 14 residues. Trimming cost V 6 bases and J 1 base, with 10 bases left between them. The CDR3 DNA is TGTGCCAGCAGAAAAACGGGATCTGGAAACACCATATATTTT. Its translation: CASRKTGSGNTIYF.